The clone carrying this TCR beta chain has more than one count but fewer than ten. Germline CDR1 ENHRY, CDR2 SYGVKD. V was pared by 6 bases and J by 4 bases, with 15 bases between. The CDR3 contains 15 residues. The repertoire was sequenced with immunoSEQ multiplex PCR; TCRdb's copy has only in-frame clones and lacks some. The table includes about 67,000 clones, 90% to 95% detected once. The sample comes from a study of OX40 agonist ivuxolimab in advanced cancers. This chain connects TRBV10-3 to TRBJ2-2; possible D gene TRBD1, 7 bases. The source of this sequence is an adult with an advanced solid tumor such as melanoma, head and neck, liver or kidney cancer. The starting material was CD4+ or CD8+ T cells sorted from blood, obtained in a trial of the OX40 agonist ivuxolimab. This CDR3 is CAISPRGVVTGELFF. CDR3 nucleotide sequence: TGTGCCATCAGCCCCAGGGGGGTGGTCACCGGGGAGCTGTTTTTT.